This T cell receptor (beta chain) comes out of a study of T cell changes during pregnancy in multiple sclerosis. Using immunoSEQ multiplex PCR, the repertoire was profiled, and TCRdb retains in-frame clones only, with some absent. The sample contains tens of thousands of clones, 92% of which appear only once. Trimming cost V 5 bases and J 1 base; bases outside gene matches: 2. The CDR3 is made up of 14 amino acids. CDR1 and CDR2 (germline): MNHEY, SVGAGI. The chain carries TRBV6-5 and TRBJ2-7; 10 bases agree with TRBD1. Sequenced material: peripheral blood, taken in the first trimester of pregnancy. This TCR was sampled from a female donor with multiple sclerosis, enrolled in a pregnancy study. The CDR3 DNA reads TGTGCCAGCAGTCGGACAGGGGGATCCTACGAGCAGTACTTC. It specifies CASSRTGGSYEQYF.